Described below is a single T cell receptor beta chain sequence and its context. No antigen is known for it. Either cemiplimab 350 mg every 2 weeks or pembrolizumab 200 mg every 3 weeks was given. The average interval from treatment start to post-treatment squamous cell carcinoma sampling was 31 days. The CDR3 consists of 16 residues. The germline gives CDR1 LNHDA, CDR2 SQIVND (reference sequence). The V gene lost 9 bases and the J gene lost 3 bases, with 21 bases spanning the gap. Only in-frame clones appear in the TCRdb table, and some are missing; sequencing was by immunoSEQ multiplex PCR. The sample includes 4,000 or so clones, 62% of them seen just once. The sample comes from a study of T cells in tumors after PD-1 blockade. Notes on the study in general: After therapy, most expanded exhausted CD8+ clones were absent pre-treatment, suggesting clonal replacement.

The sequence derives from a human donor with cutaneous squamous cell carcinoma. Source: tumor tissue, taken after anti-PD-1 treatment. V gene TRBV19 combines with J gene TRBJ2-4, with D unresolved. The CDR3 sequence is CASSSDPLTYKNIQYF. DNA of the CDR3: TGTGCCAGCAGCTCAGACCCGCTCACCTACAAAAACATTCAGTACTTC.